The rows below give T cell receptor beta chains drawn from one sample of a study of cytomegalovirus exposure and HLA in healthy donors. Sequencing was performed with immunoSEQ multiplex PCR; in TCRdb, only in-frame clones are kept and a portion is missing. The table has 100,000 to 150,000 clones, approximately 77% seen once. What was sequenced was PBMCs. The receptors come from a woman between 40 and 55 years old in good health and CMV-seronegative. Each CDR3 is given with its conserved first and last residue. The order of the fields is D gene, clone size, J gene, V gene, CDR3 protein, CDR3 DNA. The D gene is left open where the match is weak. Part of the rows lack a size; the others show once, few, many or a class for expanded clones.

>TRBD1|-|TRBJ2-2|TRBV7-6
CASSPDRGLSPGELFF
TGTGCCAGCAGCCCCGACAGGGGGCTATCCCCCGGGGAGCTGTTTTTT
>-|-|TRBJ1-6|TRBV2
CASRDGTSVSPLHF
TGTGCCAGCAGGGATGGGACATCGGTATCACCCCTCCACTTT
>TRBD1|-|TRBJ1-2|TRBV10-3
CAISDSSGQNYGYTF
TGTGCCATCAGTGATTCTTCGGGACAGAACTATGGCTACACCTTC
>TRBD1|once|TRBJ1-5|TRBV7-2
CASSLRTGGDQPQHF
TGTGCCAGCAGCCTGAGAACAGGGGGAGATCAGCCCCAGCATTTT
>-|few|TRBJ1-4|TRBV5-1
CASSFDSPQDEKLFF
TGCGCCAGCAGCTTCGACAGTCCACAGGATGAAAAACTGTTTTTT
>-|few|TRBJ2-7|TRBV4-2
CASSQVRSGRYEQYF
TGTGCCAGCAGCCAAGTTCGAAGCGGGCGGTACGAGCAGTACTTC
>-|once|TRBJ1-6|TRBV7-9
CASSPGAGIVTLHF
TGTGCCAGCAGCCCAGGGGCAGGGATTGTCACCCTCCACTTT
>-|-|TRBJ2-2|TRBV7-3
CASSLGSAGYTGELFF
TGTGCCAGCAGCTTAGGGTCGGCGGGTTATACCGGGGAGCTGTTTTTT
>TRBD2|-|TRBJ2-3|TRBV7-6
CASGTSHTDTQYF
TGTGCCAGTGGGACTAGTCACACAGATACGCAGTATTTT
>TRBD2|-|TRBJ2-7|TRBV6-1
CASSGSDGRLFYEQYF
TGTGCCAGCAGTGGCTCGGACGGGAGGTTATTCTACGAGCAGTACTTC
>-|-|TRBJ1-5|TRBV19
CASTYGRQGNQPQHF
TGTGCCAGTACCTATGGAAGGCAGGGCAATCAGCCCCAGCATTTT
>TRBD2|-|TRBJ2-7|TRBV7-2
CASSPTSGGHEQYF
TGTGCCAGCAGCCCTACTAGCGGGGGGCACGAGCAGTACTTC
>-|-|TRBJ1-3|TRBV11-2
CASSLIGNSGNTIYF
TGTGCCAGCAGCTTAATCGGTAACTCTGGAAACACCATATATTTT
>TRBD1|once|TRBJ2-7|TRBV5-1
CASSYSPGQGSYEQYF
TGCGCCAGCAGCTACAGTCCGGGACAGGGATCCTACGAGCAGTACTTC
>-|few|TRBJ1-3|TRBV6-6
CASSPDSSSGNTIYF
TGTGCCAGCAGCCCGGACAGTTCCTCTGGAAACACCATATATTTT
>-|-|TRBJ2-7|TRBV18
CASSPAGALGYEQYF
TGTGCCAGCTCACCCGCAGGGGCCCTTGGCTACGAGCAGTACTTC
>-|once|TRBJ1-6|TRBV30
CAWSTSSLSPLHF
TGTGCCTGGAGTACCAGTTCCCTTTCACCCCTCCACTTT
>-|-|TRBJ1-1|TRBV6-6
CASSYLAEAGAFF
TGTGCCAGCAGTTACCTGGCGGAGGCTGGAGCTTTCTTT
>-|few|TRBJ1-6|TRBV4-3
CASSQDSQGLHSPLHF
TGCGCCAGCAGCCAAGATTCGCAGGGACTTCATTCACCCCTCCACTTT
>TRBD1|-|TRBJ1-3|TRBV9
CASSPPWDRGGNTIYF
TGTGCCAGCAGCCCACCCTGGGACAGGGGAGGAAACACCATATATTTT
>-|-|TRBJ1-4|TRBV19
CASSIGTGGNEKLFF
TGTGCCAGTAGTATAGGTACTGGAGGTAATGAAAAACTGTTTTTT
>-|-|TRBJ1-2|TRBV27
CASSFAGSRGYTF
TGTGCCAGCAGTTTTGCGGGCTCCCGTGGCTACACCTTC
>TRBD1|-|TRBJ1-2|TRBV9
CASSATSGQGGYGYTF
TGTGCCAGCAGCGCAACGAGTGGACAGGGAGGGTATGGCTACACCTTC
>-|-|TRBJ2-3|TRBV6-4
CASSEGWASRTDTQYF
TGTGCCAGCAGTGAGGGGTGGGCTAGCCGCACAGATACGCAGTATTTT
>-|-|TRBJ1-1|TRBV29-1
CSVEKPDRGEAFF
TGCAGCGTTGAAAAGCCGGATCGCGGTGAAGCTTTCTTT
>-|-|TRBJ2-7|TRBV5-1
CASRAPSGTYEQYF
TGCGCCAGCAGGGCTCCCTCGGGGACCTACGAGCAGTACTTC
>-|-|TRBJ1-2|TRBV18
CASSLAGGDYGYTF
TGTGCCAGCTCATTGGCCGGGGGGGACTATGGCTACACCTTC
>TRBD1|-|TRBJ2-7|TRBV29-1
CSVAGTGLYEQYF
TGCAGCGTCGCCGGGACAGGGCTCTACGAGCAGTACTTC
>-|-|TRBJ1-3|TRBV6-6
CASSRDSGNTIYF
TGTGCCAGCAGTCGGGACTCTGGAAACACCATATATTTT
>-|-|TRBJ2-1|TRBV7-2
CASSLLGGPEQFF
TGTGCCAGCAGCTTACTCGGGGGGCCTGAGCAGTTCTTC
>-|-|TRBJ2-1|TRBV27
CASSHPGAYNEQFF
TGTGCCAGCAGTCATCCGGGGGCCTACAATGAGCAGTTCTTC
>-|-|TRBJ2-1|TRBV27
CASSLLPRGRSYNEQFF
TGTGCCAGCAGTTTACTTCCGCGGGGCCGCTCCTACAATGAGCAGTTCTTC
>-|few|TRBJ1-1|TRBV18
CASSLGTNTEAFF
TGTGCCAGCTCACTCGGTACGAACACTGAAGCTTTCTTT